The T cell receptor beta chain described here comes from a study of T cell changes during pregnancy in multiple sclerosis. Trimming shortened V by 0 bases and J by 5 bases, and 14 bases separated the two germline ends. Germline CDR1 reads SQVTM; CDR2 reads ANQGSEA. The length of the CDR3 is 14 residues. The method was immunoSEQ multiplex PCR; TCRdb's version includes in-frame clones alone and lacks a portion of them. The sample records more than 65,000 clones, around 85% being singletons. This chain joins TRBV29-1 and TRBJ2-7, with D perhaps TRBD1 (6 bases). The sequences come from peripheral blood, collected before pregnancy. The origin of this receptor is a female donor with multiple sclerosis, enrolled in a pregnancy study. CDR3 in amino acids: CSVEDLGGDDEQYF. CDR3 DNA sequence: TGCAGCGTTGAAGATCTAGGGGGTGACGACGAGCAGTACTTC.